Reported below is one T cell receptor (beta chain). This clone was observed a few times. What this receptor recognizes is not known. No base qualities exist here, and no much larger clone lies one base off it. V and J are truncated by 3 bases and 4 bases respectively, leaving an intervening sequence of 13 bases. From the cysteine through the phenylalanine, the CDR3 covers 14 amino acids. Only the CDR3 region is kept as DNA, spanning 42 bases read in frame from base 1. The CDR1 and CDR2 encoded by the germline V gene (reference sequence) are SGHNT and YYREEE. The method behind the library was the immunoSEQ multiplex PCR assay. For the multiplex PCR, a mixture combining 60 forward primers for TCR Vbeta segments and 13 reverse primers for TCR Jbeta segments was used. A multiplex PCR assay on genomic DNA amplified the CDR3 region of rearranged TCR beta genes. The amplified TCR beta libraries were sequenced on the Illumina HiSeq System as 87-base-pair reads. In the original analysis: Across the roughly 640 repertoires, a later analysis counted about 81 million unique TCR beta chains, 9.5 million to 12 million of which were shared by at least two donors. To remove PCR and sequencing errors, raw reads were error-corrected and collapsed into unique sequences using a nearest-neighbor algorithm that merged closely related sequences. Alignment of CDR3 sequences to IMGT reference sequences was used to assign V, D and J gene segments. For a sequence to be retained, a match of at least six nucleotides was required to both a V gene segment and a J gene segment. Rearrangements were classified as productive when the CDR3 lacked stop codons and remained in frame with V and J, and all other rearrangements were classified as non-productive. Following IMGT convention, CDR3 was defined as the stretch from the second conserved V-encoded cysteine up to the conserved J-encoded phenylalanine. Sequences without an unambiguous match to a single V gene segment were excluded from the earlier analysis of 587 of the donors. An earlier analysis of a few hundred of the donors called V segments functional above 56.7% productive rearrangements and segregating when the between-donor standard deviation exceeded 5%. To diagnose cytomegalovirus status from the catalog of TCR beta chain sequences, a statistical classification framework was built. In a later analysis, TCR nucleotide sequences were compared against IMGT/GENE-DB human TR gene sequences so that V and J genes could be assigned. Using the TCRdist pipeline, a later analysis assigned CDR3 sequences along with most-parsimonious VDJ recombination scenarios. A later analysis defined each TCR beta chain by its CDR3 amino acid sequence plus V-gene family, and excluded reads lacking a unique V-gene family. In a later analysis, around 600 highly shared, low-generation-probability nucleotide sequences were removed to address suspected cross-contamination and a sequencing artifact. In a later analysis, a clonal expansion index for each public chain was calculated from normalized within-repertoire ranks of inferred template counts. In a later analysis, generation probabilities were computed with a VDJ recombination model fitted to out-of-frame rearrangements, and the resulting probabilities were checked against IGoR. In a later analysis, hypergeometric tests were used to score TCR-TCR, TCR-HLA and TCR-CMV co-occurrence, with a repertoire-size bias correction applied to TCR pairs. False discovery rates were estimated in a later analysis by permuting HLA or CMV assignments 20 times. In a later analysis, co-occurring TCRs were grouped with DBSCAN, and TCRdist sequence similarity was added when clustering was performed within HLA-allele-positive subsets. For co-occurrence clustering, repertoires with fewer than 30,000 or more than 120,000 public chains were excluded, along with four or five repertoires with anomalous nucleotide sharing. The source is immuneACCESS, and TCRdb retained only in-frame sequences with V and J called. Part of the clones is not carried over; for the studies checked, unresolved V genes explain less than half of this, and the remainder is unexplained. The V and J calls and clone size are taken from that table; D and trimming were inferred from the DNA. The sample records about 140,000 clones, 78% of which are singletons. The ten largest clones add up to approximately 2.8% of the sample.

The sample comes from a study of cytomegalovirus exposure and HLA in healthy donors (dated by TCRdb to 2016 to 2017). The study in broad terms: An earlier analysis of approximately 640 of the donors reported more than 250 Gb of sequence data and 117 million unique TCR beta sequences from about 200 million T cells. An early release that covered roughly 600 HLA-typed donors contained about 300 gigabases of sequencing data and approximately 85 million unique TCR sequences. The genetic ancestry cluster associated with self-reported Caucasian donors included roughly four fifths of the 300 to 450 genotyped donors. The study aimed to test whether cataloging public T cell receptors could reveal signatures of past pathogen exposure. Using immunosequencing, the study profiled T cell repertoires from 666 subjects and related those repertoires to cytomegalovirus serostatus. In addition to the first cohort of about 650 subjects, a separate validation cohort of about 120 different subjects was used. High-throughput TCR immunosequencing, statistical association of individual TCRs with disease status, and machine learning were combined to predict cytomegalovirus infection status. A later analysis re-analyzed previously published TCR beta repertoires from roughly 600 donors and added high-resolution HLA genotyping to study TCR occurrence patterns. The later analysis used no new phenotypic data to find candidate immune exposures, relying instead on TCR beta sequences and their occurrence across donors. To decide whether each TCR beta V gene segment behaved as functional or pseudogenic, an earlier analysis of some 600 of the donors relied on high-throughput TCR beta sequencing. Donor age, sex, ethnicity and CMV serostatus were collected together with the repertoire data. Genome-wide SNP genotypes for about 60% of the roughly 670 donors were used in a later genetic analysis, which treated that subset as a discovery cohort. All discovery cohort repertoires had been generated on a single sequencing platform. Class I and class II HLA loci were covered by the typing at four-digit resolution. Typing coverage differed by locus: A, B, C, DRB1 and DQB1 were typed in roughly 629-630 donors, DQA1 in about 510, DPA1 in around 610, and DPB1 in about 450. Because of strong linkage in the cohort, a few DR-DQ haplotypes were treated as single units for association and clustering. Among 300 to 500 genotyped donors of the cohort, an average of about 220,000 unique TCR beta nucleotide sequences was sequenced per donor, of which 15% to 20% were non-productive. What the research found in general, with its limitations: In a later analysis, HLA-associated TCR beta chains were found to be more clonally expanded and to have lower generation probabilities than equally common non-associated chains. A further reported finding was that TCR beta sequences accurately predicted the HLA-A and HLA-B alleles for most subjects in the first cohort. Several of the top co-occurrence clusters appeared to be linked to parvovirus B19, influenza, CMV and Epstein-Barr virus, according to a later analysis. Only TCR beta chains were sequenced in this cohort, and the absence of alpha or paired-chain data limited detectable features. Linkage disequilibrium might explain the correlated functional status among segregating V segments, but an unknown experimental factor could not be excluded. The study listed 150 to 200 TCR beta chains as associated with cytomegalovirus. The authors suggested that the approach could potentially be extended to other disease states and immunological phenotypes. When HLA alleles, especially DR and DQ, strongly co-occurred, TCR associations were difficult to assign to individual alleles. Because some donors lacked HLA typing at each locus, the association tests relied only on the typed subset. A cluster of highly shared sequence variants was judged likely to be a technical artifact of the sequencing pipeline. Sequencing depth was assumed to be roughly uniform across donors in the presence/absence analyses, though that assumption may not hold. An association between a missense DCLRE1C variant and V-gene and J-gene trimming of TCR beta chains was found in a later genetic analysis and replicated in an independent cohort. Across donors, most TCR sequences were observed very rarely, whereas some public TCRs were present in many individuals. Broadly in line with IMGT annotations, most TCR beta V segments showed up in productive rearrangements about 87% or about 30% of the time in an earlier analysis of some 590 of the donors. The earlier analysis of 587 of the donors excluded approximately 17 rarely observed V segments, including chromosome 9 orphons, because counts were too low. In a later genetic analysis, fewer N-insertions in productive TCRs were reported among donors in an Asian-associated ancestry cluster than the roughly 700-donor mean. The only immune exposure information available for the cohort was CMV serostatus. In a later analysis, the rate of TCR association differed among HLA loci, with DRB1 alleles having the most associated TCRs and HLA-C alleles having the fewest. At a false discovery rate of 0.05, a later analysis linked 15,000 to 20,000 TCR beta sequences to specific HLA alleles. Most CMV-associated TCR beta chains appeared to be HLA-restricted in a later analysis, and the HLA associations seemed to be driven largely by CMV exposure. Some IMGT-functional V segments, including TRBV6-2 and TRBV6-3, could not be distinguished by the 87-base-pair reads and were therefore excluded. The classifier was reported to diagnose cytomegalovirus status with high specificity and sensitivity in both the original cohort and the validation cohort. A few of the identified cytomegalovirus-associated TCR beta chains were confirmed in vitro to be specific for cytomegalovirus antigens.

In total, just over 650 healthy bone marrow donors made up the cohort. Cohort members were all nominally healthy when sampled, although unrecorded immune exposures were likely present. The donor was CMV seronegative and was included in the group of a few hundred seronegative cohort members. Every donor gave a peripheral blood sample, and the peripheral blood mononuclear cells from that sample were used for TCR beta sequencing. Genomic DNA was extracted from the blood cell samples with the Qiagen DNeasy Blood Extraction Kit. The chain is made from TRBV5-4 and TRBJ1-1; TRBD1 might be the D gene, on 6 matching bases. The origin of this receptor is a male donor in good health and CMV-seronegative. The sample consisted of PBMCs. The nucleotides read TGTGCCAGCAGCTCCGGGGGGCTGAGCACTGAAGCTTTCTTT. The encoded protein is CASSSGGLSTEAFF.